This T cell receptor (beta chain) was profiled in a study of cytomegalovirus exposure and HLA in healthy donors. Regarding this clone: Its antigen is unknown.

Only in-frame clones appear in the TCRdb table, and some are missing; sequencing was by immunoSEQ multiplex PCR. The sample has 150,000 to 200,000 clones, approximately 90% seen once; the top ten hold approximately 3%. General observations from the study: Cytomegalovirus association was listed for about 170 TCR beta chains.

Per the germline V gene, CDR1 is MRHNA and CDR2 is SNTAGT. V trimming: 6 bases; J trimming: 3 bases; junction bases outside the gene matches: 5. The CDR3 runs 15 residues. This TCR was sampled from a young man in good health and CMV-seronegative. The gene calls are TRBV6-4 and TRBJ2-3, with TRBD2 identical over 11 bases. Sequencing used PBMCs. The CDR3 nucleotides read TGTGCCAGCAGAAGACTAGCGGGGTGGACAGATACGCAGTATTTT. Its protein is CASRRLAGWTDTQYF.